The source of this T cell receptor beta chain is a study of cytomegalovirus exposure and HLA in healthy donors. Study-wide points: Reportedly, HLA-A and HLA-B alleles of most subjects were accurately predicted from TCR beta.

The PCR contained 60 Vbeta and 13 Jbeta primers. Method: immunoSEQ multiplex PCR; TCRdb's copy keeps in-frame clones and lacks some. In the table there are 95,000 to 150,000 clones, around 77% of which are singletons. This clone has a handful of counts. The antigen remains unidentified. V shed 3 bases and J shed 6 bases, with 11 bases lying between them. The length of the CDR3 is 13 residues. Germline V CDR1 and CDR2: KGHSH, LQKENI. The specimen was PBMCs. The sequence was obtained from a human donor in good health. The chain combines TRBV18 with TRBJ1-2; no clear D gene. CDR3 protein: CASSPQDSNGYTF. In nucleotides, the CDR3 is TGTGCCAGCTCACCCCAGGACTCCAATGGCTACACCTTC. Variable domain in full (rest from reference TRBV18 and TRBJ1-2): NAGVMQNPRHLVRRRGQEARLRCSPMKGHSHVYWYRQLPEEGLKFMVYLQKENIIDESGMPKERFSAEFPKEGPSILRIQQVVRGDSAAYFCASSPQDSNGYTFGSGTRLTVV.